The present entry profiles one TCR beta chain with its context. Assay: immunoSEQ multiplex PCR; the TCRdb copy retains only in-frame clones and omits some. The sample yields over 300,000 clones, roughly nine tenths seen once. This entry comes from a study of blood T cell repertoires in COVID-19. This CDR3 has 13 residues. V lost 3 bases to trimming and J lost 7 bases; unmatched junction nucleotides: 8. Germline CDR1 GTSNPN, CDR2 SVGIG (reference sequence). The participants were between roughly 18 and 89 years old and came from about two dozen US areas. Clinical histories supplied by participants themselves formed the basis of cohort assignment.

The receptor comes from a woman aged 25-40 years who had recovered from COVID-19. The sequencing sample was made of PBMCs or T cells enriched from blood (not recorded which). The rearrangement uses TRBV30 and TRBJ1-2, with 7 bases identical to TRBD1. The CDR3 region has the DNA TGTGCCTGGAGGGAGGGGGCAGCCCCTGGCTACACCTTC. Protein product: CAWREGAAPGYTF.